This TCR beta chain came from a study of identical twins. TCRdb itself ran the 5' RACE reads through MiXCR, one entry per CDR3 protein. The sample yields roughly 710,000 distinct CDR3 sequences, roughly 6% seen once. The CDR3 totals 13 residues. CDR1 is SGHRS and CDR2 is YFSETQ in the germline V gene. The V end was cut by 4 bases, the J end by 8 bases, with 13 bases between. This clonotype has ten or more counts. Sample: naive T cells sorted from blood. The TCR was taken from a young man in good health. This chain connects TRBV5-1 to TRBJ2-1, with D hard to call. CDR3 sequence (DNA): TGCGCCAGCAGCACGACCCCCGGCCATGAGCAGTTCTTC. Residues: CASSTTPGHEQFF.